This entry describes one TCR beta chain. In the original analysis: Amplification of reference gene primers provided the estimated nucleated cell counts. Profiling relied on immunoSEQ multiplex PCR, and the TCRdb table lists in-frame clones only, not all of them. The DNA gave D and trimming, while V, J and clone size come from that table. The data contain fewer than 150,000 clones, more than 75% of them singletons. In germline, CDR1 is LGHNA, CDR2 YNFKEQ. The CDR3 extends over 13 amino acids. V lost 6 bases and J lost 7, with 15 bases in between. This record comes from a study of blood T cell repertoires in COVID-19. The overall study: COVID-19 samples, acute and convalescent, were from the United States, Italy and Spain. From T cells, B-cell-depleted T cells, or PBMCs came the material, which was cDNA or gDNA.

This chain links TRBV4-2 with TRBJ1-2; D perhaps matches TRBD1 (5 bases). The origin of this receptor is a woman in her 40s with acute or convalescent COVID-19. The sequenced material came from peripheral blood. CDR3 region: CASRRDSSGGYTF. The CDR3 nucleotides read TGTGCCAGCAGGCGGGACTCATCGGGTGGCTACACCTTC.